The present T cell receptor beta chain was sequenced within a study of CD8+ T cells in alopecia areata. On the study more broadly: By percentage of affected scalp area, the severity of treated patients was scored.

cDNA reverse transcribed from extracted RNA served as the sequencing template. Sequencing used immunoSEQ multiplex PCR; TCRdb keeps in-frame clones, though not all of them. Of approximately 160,000 clones in the sample, 55% to 75% are singletons; the top ten hold 14%. J was trimmed by 7 bases and V by 5 bases; bases with no gene match: 11. Germline CDR1 is GTSNPN and CDR2 is SVGIG (reference sequence). This CDR3 has 14 residues. Treatment here: oral pan-JAK inhibitor, 5-10 mg twice daily. Sorting from PBMCs produced CD4+ and CD8+ T cells. The origin of this receptor is a human donor with alopecia areata. The chain links TRBV30 to TRBJ2-7; TRBD1 matches at 10 bases. This specimen consisted of CD4+ T cells sorted from blood, obtained at week 24, from a patient treated with tofacitinib. This CDR3 is CAWASGQGSWEQYF. In DNA form, the CDR3 reads TGTGCCTGGGCATCGGGACAGGGGTCCTGGGAGCAGTACTTC. Full variable domain (rest looked up from reference TRBV30 and TRBJ2-7): SQTIHQWPATLVQPVGSPLSLECTVEGTSNPNLYWYRQAAGRGLQLLFYSVGIGQISSEVPQNLSASRPQDRQFILSSKKLLLSDSGFYLCAWASGQGSWEQYFGPGTRLTVT.